This TCR beta chain was documented in a study of cytomegalovirus exposure and HLA in healthy donors. Whole-study results and caveats: Some V segments, TRBV6-2 and TRBV6-3 among them, were indistinguishable and were therefore excluded. Fewer than 20,000 TCR beta sequences were associated with HLA alleles at 0.05 false discovery rate in a later analysis.

In its sample, this clone was seen a few times. What it binds is unknown. PCR was performed using 60 Vbeta and 13 Jbeta primers. Sequencing was performed with immunoSEQ multiplex PCR; in TCRdb, only in-frame clones are kept and a portion is missing. The sample consists of 100,000 to 150,000 clones, roughly 73% of them appearing once. V was cut by 1 base and J by 5 bases, with 11 bases left in between. This CDR3 comprises 15 residues. Germline assignment: CDR1 SNHLY and CDR2 FYNNEI. The sample taken for sequencing was PBMCs. The rearrangement uses TRBV2 and TRBJ2-2; perhaps TRBD2 as D (6 bases). The TCR was taken from a man aged 60 to 75 in good health and CMV-seropositive. The CDR3 DNA follows: TGTGCCAGCAGTGAAGTGGGAGGACAAACCGGGGAGCTGTTTTTT. It specifies CASSEVGGQTGELFF.